The T cell receptor beta chain described here comes from a study of T-cell memory formation after mild COVID-19. Study details: TCR clustering was largely donor specific. Study-wide findings and caveats: Proof of SARS-CoV-2 specificity was absent for the second-wave clones that crested on day 37.

This CDR3 has 14 residues. Trimming removed 4 bases from V and 6 bases from J; junction bases left unmatched: 9. Germline values: CDR1 GTSNPN, CDR2 SVGIG (reference sequence). Remarks on this clonotype: The antigen is unknown.

The TCR alpha and TCR beta cDNA libraries, bearing sample barcodes and UMIs, were generated by 5'RACE using constant-segment primers. TCRdb itself ran the 5' RACE reads through MiXCR, one entry per CDR3 protein. Counted here are roughly 250,000 distinct CDR3 sequences, over 15% occurring once; the ten biggest clones make up 20% to 25%. The receptor was derived from a man aged 18 to 30 who had mild COVID-19 (a few samples of this study predate the infection). Cell type and time point are not known. Sequenced sample: PBMCs or a T cell subset sorted from them (not recorded which). The chain is built from TRBV30 and TRBJ1-5; 7 nucleotides agree with TRBD1. The DNA of the CDR3 is TGTGCCTGGACCCGACAGGGAGGGAGTCAGCCCCAGCATTTT. Protein sequence: CAWTRQGGSQPQHF.